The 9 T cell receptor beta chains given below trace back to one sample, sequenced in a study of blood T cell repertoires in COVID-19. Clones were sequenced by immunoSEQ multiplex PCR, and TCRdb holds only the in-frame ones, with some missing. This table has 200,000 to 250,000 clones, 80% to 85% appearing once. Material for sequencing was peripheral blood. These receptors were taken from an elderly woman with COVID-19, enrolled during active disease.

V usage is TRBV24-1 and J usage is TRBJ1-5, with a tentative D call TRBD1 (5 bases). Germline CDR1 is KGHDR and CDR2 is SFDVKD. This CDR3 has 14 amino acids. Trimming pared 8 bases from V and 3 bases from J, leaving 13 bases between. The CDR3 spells CATKGEGNNQPQHF. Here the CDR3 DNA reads TGTGCCACCAAAGGGGAGGGCAACAATCAGCCCCAGCATTTT.

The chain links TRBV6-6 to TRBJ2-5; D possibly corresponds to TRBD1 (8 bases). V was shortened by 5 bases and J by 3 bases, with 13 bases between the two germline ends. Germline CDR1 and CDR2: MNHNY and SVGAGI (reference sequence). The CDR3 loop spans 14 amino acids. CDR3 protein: CASSTGGGEETQYF. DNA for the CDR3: TGTGCCAGCAGTACAGGGGGGGGTGAAGAGACCCAGTACTTC.

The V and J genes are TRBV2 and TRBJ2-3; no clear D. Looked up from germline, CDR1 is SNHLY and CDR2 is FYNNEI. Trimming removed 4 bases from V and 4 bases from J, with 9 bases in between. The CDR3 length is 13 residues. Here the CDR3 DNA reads TGTGCCAGCAGTGTTTATCGGGCAGATACGCAGTATTTT. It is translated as CASSVYRADTQYF.

CDR3 amino acids: CATRGGRNEQFF. CDR3 bases: TGTGCCACAAGGGGGGGGCGGAATGAGCAGTTCTTC. J is TRBJ2-1 and V is TRBV12-3 or TRBV12-4; tentative D call: TRBD2 (7 bases). Trimming took off 10 bases at V and 7 bases at J, with 14 bases between the two ends. This CDR3 comprises 12 residues.

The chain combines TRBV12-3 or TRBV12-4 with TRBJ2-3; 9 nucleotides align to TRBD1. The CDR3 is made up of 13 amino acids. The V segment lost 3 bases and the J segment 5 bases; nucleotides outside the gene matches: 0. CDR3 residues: CASSLGQGDTQYF. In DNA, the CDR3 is TGTGCCAGCAGTTTGGGACAGGGAGATACGCAGTATTTT.

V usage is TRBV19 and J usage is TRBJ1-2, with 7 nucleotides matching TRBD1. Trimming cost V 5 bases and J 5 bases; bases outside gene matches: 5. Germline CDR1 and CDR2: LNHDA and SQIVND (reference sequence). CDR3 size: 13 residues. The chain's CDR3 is CASSEQGPYGYTF. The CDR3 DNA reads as TGTGCCAGTAGTGAACAGGGGCCTTATGGCTACACCTTC.

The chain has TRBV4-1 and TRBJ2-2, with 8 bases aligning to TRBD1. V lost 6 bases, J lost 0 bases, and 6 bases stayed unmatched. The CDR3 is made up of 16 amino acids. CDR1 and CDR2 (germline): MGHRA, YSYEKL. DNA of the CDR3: TGCGCCAGCAGGGACAGGGTTTTCGCGAACACCGGGGAGCTGTTTTTT. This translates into CASRDRVFANTGELFF.

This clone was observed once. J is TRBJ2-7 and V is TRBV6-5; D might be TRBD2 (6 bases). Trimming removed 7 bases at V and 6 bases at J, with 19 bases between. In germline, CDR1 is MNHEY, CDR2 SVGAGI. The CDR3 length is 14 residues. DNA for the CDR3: TGTGCCAGCACCAAGGGGACTCTCATCGGCGAGCAGTACTTC. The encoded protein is CASTKGTLIGEQYF.

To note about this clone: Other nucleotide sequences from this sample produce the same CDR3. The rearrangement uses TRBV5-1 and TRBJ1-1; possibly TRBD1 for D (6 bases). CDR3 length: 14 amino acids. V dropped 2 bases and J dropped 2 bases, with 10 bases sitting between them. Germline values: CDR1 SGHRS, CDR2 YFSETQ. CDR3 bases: TGCGCCAGCAGCTTCGGGGGGGCCAACACTGAAGCTTTCTTT. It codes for CASSFGGANTEAFF.